This T cell receptor beta chain was captured in a study of neurological immune-mediated disorders. Study-level results: The study found the most TCR clonal expansion in HTLV-1-associated myelopathy and the least in multiple sclerosis, below healthy controls.

With 3 bases removed from V and 4 bases from J, the gap between germline ends came to 9 bases. Germline V lookup: CDR1 SEHNR, CDR2 FQNEAQ (reference sequence). The CDR3 is 13 residues long. The cDNA was produced through 5'RACE with 10-nucleotide random UMIs. TCRdb re-derived calls from the 5' RACE reads in MiXCR, one entry per CDR3 protein. The profile shows roughly 30,000 distinct CDR3 sequences, roughly 23% of them singletons. This clonotype turned up a few times. Its specificity is not known. The sequence came from a man over 45 with HTLV-1-associated myelopathy (HAM/TSP). Sequencing used CD4+ T cells from blood. This chain joins TRBV7-9 and TRBJ1-2, with D possibly matching TRBD1 (6 bases). The CDR3 reads CASSLTGTYGYTF. Written as DNA, the CDR3 is TGTGCCAGCAGCTTGACAGGAACCTATGGCTACACCTTC.